The 21 T cell receptor beta chains given below trace back to one sample, sequenced in a study of CD8 T cells in Susac syndrome. A quantity of about 0.45 to 1 ug RNA underwent reverse transcription using random hexamers. Each CDR3 protein gets one entry after TCRdb re-called the immunoSEQ multiplex PCR reads with MiXCR. The table lists about 150,000 distinct CDR3 sequences, more than 90% of them singletons. Sequences were obtained from CD4+ T cells from PBMCs. These receptors all come from a human donor with Susac syndrome.

The chain employs TRBV10-3 and TRBJ1-2; D gene uncertain. CDR1 is ENHRY and CDR2 is SYGVKD in the germline V gene. This CDR3 spans 12 amino acids. Trimming cost V 6 bases and J 6 bases, with 11 bases left between them. CDR3 amino acids: CAISQVPNGYTF. As DNA, the CDR3 is TGTGCCATCAGCCAGGTCCCGAATGGCTACACCTTC.

This chain joins TRBV9 and TRBJ2-5; maybe TRBD2 (6 bases). V lost 4 bases and J 6 bases, leaving 19 bases between the germline ends. This CDR3 region has 15 residues. CDR1 SGDLS and CDR2 YYNGEE come from the germline V gene. The CDR3 protein is CASSPTQGGSKTQYF. The CDR3 DNA follows: TGTGCCAGCAGCCCGACGCAGGGAGGAAGTAAGACCCAGTACTTC.

The chain joins TRBV20-1 to TRBJ2-1, with 11 bases matching TRBD2. The germline gives CDR1 DFQATT, CDR2 SNEGSKA (reference sequence). This CDR3 region has 14 residues. V shed 7 bases and J 3 bases; nucleotides not matched to a gene: 5. The CDR3 spells CSDQTSGNYNEQFF. CDR3 coding DNA: TGCAGTGACCAGACTAGCGGGAACTACAATGAGCAGTTCTTC.

The chain has TRBV5-1 and TRBJ2-7; 12 positions agree with TRBD2. The CDR3 runs 16 residues. V dropped 6 bases and J dropped 3; count of bases not matched to a gene: 10. Germline V gene data show CDR1 as SGHRS and CDR2 as YFSETQ. The CDR3 DNA follows: TGCGCCAGCATGGCGACTCTAGCGGGGGGGGTCTACGAGCAGTACTTC. Translation gives CASMATLAGGVYEQYF.

The chain joins TRBV19 to TRBJ2-3, with D unresolved. The CDR3 length is 14 residues. Between the trimmed V and J ends, which lost 6 bases and 4 bases, there was a span of 14 bases. Germline V gene data show CDR1 as LNHDA and CDR2 as SQIVND (reference sequence). CDR3 protein: CASSPGWDSDTQYF. As DNA, the CDR3 is TGTGCCAGTAGCCCCGGGTGGGATTCAGATACGCAGTATTTT.

The CDR3 region is CASSHDRDEQYF. DNA for the CDR3: TGTGCCAGCAGCCACGACAGGGACGAGCAGTACTTC. This chain joins TRBV7-8 and TRBJ2-7; 7 positions agree with TRBD1. The CDR3 has 12 residues. Looked up from germline, CDR1 is SGHVS and CDR2 is FQNEAQ. V shed 5 bases and J 5 bases; nucleotides not matched to a gene: 3.

This clonotype was recorded once. V is TRBV29-1 and J is TRBJ2-5; TRBD1 matches 8 bases. CDR1 SQVTM and CDR2 ANQGSEA come from the germline V gene. CDR3 length: 12 amino acids. The trim removed 7 bases at V and 5 bases at J, leaving 6 bases unmatched. CDR3 DNA sequence: TGCAGCGCCGCGGACAGGGCTGAGACCCAGTACTTC. Translation: CSAADRAETQYF.

This chain links TRBV5-6 with TRBJ1-5; 7 nucleotides agree with TRBD1. CDR1 and CDR2 from the germline V gene are SGHDT and YYEEEE. The CDR3 spans 15 residues. The J segment lost 3 bases and the V segment lost 1 base, leaving 4 bases of the junction unmatched. As DNA, the CDR3 is TGTGCCAGCAGCTTGACAGGGGCTTACAATCAGCCCCAGCATTTT. Protein: CASSLTGAYNQPQHF.

The rearrangement links TRBV12-3 or TRBV12-4 to TRBJ2-3; D possibly corresponds to TRBD1 (5 bases). This CDR3 region has 13 residues. V was shortened by 8 bases and J by 6 bases, with 15 bases between the two germline ends. CDR3 amino acids: CASRVQGKDTQYF. The DNA for the CDR3 is TGTGCCAGCCGAGTTCAGGGAAAGGATACGCAGTATTTT.

The V and J genes are TRBV12-3 or TRBV12-4 and TRBJ1-1, with no clear D. This CDR3 contains 10 residues. Between the trimmed V and J ends, which lost 6 bases and 9 bases, there was a span of 8 bases. This CDR3 reads CASSPSKAFF. CDR3 sequence (DNA): TGTGCCAGCAGCCCATCGAAAGCTTTCTTT.

This chain joins TRBV14 and TRBJ2-7, with 7 nucleotides matching TRBD1. The CDR3 loop spans 13 amino acids. Germline loops: CDR1 SGHDN, CDR2 FVKESK. V lost 4 bases and J lost 3; bases outside the gene matches: 3. Written as DNA, the CDR3 is TGTGCCAGCAGCCCGACAGGGTTCTACGAGCAGTACTTC. It yields the protein CASSPTGFYEQYF.

V gene TRBV7-7 combines with J gene TRBJ2-5, with D hard to call. Germline V CDR1 and CDR2: SSHAT, FNYEAQ (reference sequence). The CDR3 sequence is 12 residues long. The germline V and J ends were trimmed by 5 bases and 7 bases, with 11 bases remaining between them. The CDR3 DNA is TGTGCCAGCAGCCCCAATCTACGGACCCAGTACTTC. This translates into CASSPNLRTQYF. Combining the CDR3 with reference TRBV7-7 and TRBJ2-5 gives the whole variable domain GAGVSQSPRYKVTKRGQDVTLRCDPISSHATLYWYQQALGQGPEFLTYFNYEAQPDKSGLPSDRFSAERPEGSISTLTIQRTEQRDSAMYRCASSPNLRTQYFGPGTRLLVL.

The chain employs TRBV29-1 and TRBJ2-7; D gene unclear. There are 11 residues in the CDR3. Germline V lookup: CDR1 SQVTM, CDR2 ANQGSEA. V lost 6 bases and J 0 bases, leaving 6 bases between the germline ends. In DNA, the CDR3 is TGCAGCGTCTCCCTCTCCTACGAGCAGTACTTC. It codes for CSVSLSYEQYF.

J is TRBJ2-7 and V is TRBV20-1; D remains unclear. V lost 1 base, J lost 6 bases, and 10 bases lay in between. This CDR3 region has 12 residues. Per the germline V gene, CDR1 is DFQATT and CDR2 is SNEGSKA (reference sequence). CDR3 in amino acids: CSARAQTGEQYF. The CDR3 DNA follows: TGCAGTGCTAGAGCCCAAACGGGCGAGCAGTACTTC.

This rearrangement joins TRBV9 to TRBJ2-3; perhaps TRBD2 as D (7 bases). Per the germline V gene, CDR1 is SGDLS and CDR2 is YYNGEE. There are 13 residues in the CDR3. Between the trimmed V and J ends, which lost 0 bases and 14 bases, there was a span of 16 bases. CDR3 nucleotide sequence: TGTGCCAGCAGCGTAGAATCGGGGGGCAAGAGGTATTTT. The encoded protein is CASSVESGGKRYF.

This rearrangement joins TRBV5-4 to TRBJ2-3; TRBD2 matches 13 bases. The length of the CDR3 is 15 residues. Germline V gene lookup returns CDR1 SGHNT and CDR2 YYREEE (reference sequence). The junction had 2 bases not matched to a gene; V was cut back by 3 bases and J by 4 bases. The CDR3 region is CASSSGLAGADTQYF. CDR3 nucleotide sequence: TGTGCCAGCAGCTCCGGACTAGCGGGGGCAGATACGCAGTATTTT.

This sequence joins TRBV4-2 and TRBJ1-5; weak D call: TRBD1 (5 bases). CDR1 is LGHNA, CDR2 YNFKEQ, per germline. V was clipped by 0 bases and J by 5 bases, with 14 bases between them. The CDR3 totals 16 residues. The CDR3 region is CASSQDGTLSHQPQHF. The CDR3 DNA reads as TGTGCCAGCAGCCAAGATGGGACGCTCTCCCATCAGCCCCAGCATTTT.

In nucleotides, the CDR3 is TGCAGTGCTAGAGATAGATCGGGACTAGCGGGGCGGGCAGATACGCAGTATTTT. This codes for CSARDRSGLAGRADTQYF. The V call is TRBV20-1, the J call TRBJ2-3, with TRBD2 identical over 13 bases. The CDR3 extends over 18 amino acids. Per the germline V gene, CDR1 is DFQATT and CDR2 is SNEGSKA (reference sequence). With 0 bases clipped from V and 4 bases from J, the junction kept 10 bases outside the gene matches.

This rearrangement joins TRBV28 to TRBJ2-1; 7 bases map to TRBD2. V lost 8 bases, J lost 3 bases, and 13 bases stayed unmatched. This CDR3 is 16 amino acids long. Germline loops: CDR1 MDHEN, CDR2 SYDVKM. CDR3 sequence reads: CASPAGREWIYNEQFF. DNA of the CDR3: TGTGCCAGCCCAGCCGGGCGGGAGTGGATCTACAATGAGCAGTTCTTC.

The chain is built from TRBV4-1 and TRBJ2-7; TRBD1 matches 7 bases. Germline trimming cut 9 bases from V and 2 bases from J; bases unmatched to any gene: 10. Germline V gene lookup returns CDR1 MGHRA and CDR2 YSYEKL. CDR3 length equals 14 residues. The DNA for the CDR3 is TGCGCCAGGGTTGGTCAGGGGGTGGCCTACGAGCAGTACTTC. Amino acids: CARVGQGVAYEQYF.

V gene TRBV7-9 combines with J gene TRBJ2-1; D may be TRBD2 (5 bases). V gave up 0 bases and J gave up 11 bases, with 5 bases separating them. The CDR3 covers 11 residues. Germline V gene lookup returns CDR1 SEHNR and CDR2 FQNEAQ (reference sequence). CDR3 loop: CASSLAGKQFF. The CDR3 nucleotides read TGTGCCAGCAGCTTAGCCGGGAAGCAGTTCTTC.